This is a list of T cell receptor beta chains from one sample in a study of lymphopenia after photon versus proton radiotherapy. Libraries were prepared by immunoSEQ multiplex PCR; TCRdb keeps only in-frame clonotypes and omits some of them. Of over 50,000 clones in the sample, 75% to 90% were seen once. The material sequenced was peripheral blood, taken from a patient treated with photon-based radiotherapy. The receptors were sampled from a man aged 35-49 years with gastric cancer. Each CDR3 is given with its conserved first and last residue. A D gene is named only where the DNA matches it firmly. Clone size is stated in some rows and not others, as once, few, many or a class when expanded.

j_call clone_size v_call d_call cdr3_aa cdr3_nt
TRBJ2-3 NA TRBV7-2 TRBD2 CASSSQAGSTDTQYF TGTGCCAGCAGCTCCCAAGCGGGAAGCACAGATACGCAGTATTTT
TRBJ2-3 NA TRBV27 TRBD2 CASSLALAGGTQYF TGTGCCAGCAGTTTAGCGCTAGCGGGGGGTACGCAGTATTTT
TRBJ2-5 once TRBV7-2 NA CASSLGGTYSETQYF TGTGCCAGCAGCTTAGGTGGGACGTACTCCGAGACCCAGTACTTC
TRBJ2-5 NA TRBV19 TRBD1 CASSMGQGLETQYF TGTGCCAGTAGTATGGGACAGGGCCTAGAGACCCAGTACTTC
TRBJ1-2 NA TRBV28 NA CAAGGRAYGYTF TGTGCCGCCGGGGGCCGCGCCTATGGCTACACCTTC
TRBJ1-5 once TRBV5-6 NA CASSLRQTNQPQHF TGTGCCAGCAGCTTAAGGCAAACCAATCAGCCCCAGCATTTT
TRBJ2-7 NA TRBV7-2 NA CASSFGSSYEQYF TGTGCCAGCAGCTTCGGGAGTAGCTACGAGCAGTACTTC
TRBJ1-2 NA TRBV5-6 NA CASSLGGPDPSYGYTF TGTGCCAGCAGCCTAGGGGGACCCGACCCTTCCTATGGCTACACCTTC
TRBJ2-2 once TRBV15 NA CATSRDPRRQIVETGELFF TGTGCCACCAGCAGAGACCCGAGGCGGCAGATAGTAGAGACCGGGGAGCTGTTTTTT
TRBJ1-6 NA TRBV5-5 NA CASSQLSPGNNSPLHF TGTGCCAGCAGCCAACTTAGCCCCGGAAATAATTCACCCCTCCACTTT
TRBJ2-7 NA TRBV5-1 NA CASSWDGSSYEQYF TGCGCCAGCAGCTGGGACGGTAGCTCCTACGAGCAGTACTTC
TRBJ2-1 NA TRBV5-4 NA CASSLGGATYNEQFF TGTGCCAGCAGCTTGGGGGGGGCGACCTACAATGAGCAGTTCTTC
TRBJ2-2 few TRBV6-5 NA CASSYSRRAGELFF TGTGCCAGCAGTTACTCACGGAGAGCCGGGGAGCTGTTTTTT
TRBJ2-7 few TRBV14 NA CASSQPSSYEQYF TGTGCCAGCAGCCAACCCAGTAGCTACGAGCAGTACTTC
TRBJ1-6 NA TRBV4-2 NA CASSQDPHIRGGSPLHF TGTGCCAGCAGCCAAGATCCCCACATTAGGGGGGGTTCACCCCTCCACTTT
TRBJ1-4 NA TRBV9 NA CASSVDVTNEKLFF TGTGCCAGCAGCGTAGATGTGACTAATGAAAAACTGTTTTTT
TRBJ2-1 NA TRBV27 NA CASSYRGYNEQFF TGTGCCAGCAGTTATAGGGGTTACAATGAGCAGTTCTTC
TRBJ1-1 NA TRBV7-2 NA CASSRPGLGGAFF TGTGCCAGCAGCCGACCGGGGTTAGGGGGAGCTTTCTTT
TRBJ1-1 NA TRBV19 NA CASSPRLNTEAFF TGTGCCAGTAGCCCCCGGCTGAACACTGAAGCTTTCTTT
TRBJ1-6 few TRBV5-1 NA CASSSSGSSYNSPLHF TGCGCCAGCAGCTCATCAGGTAGCTCCTATAATTCACCCCTCCACTTT
TRBJ2-2 NA TRBV10-3 NA CAISSETGELFF TGTGCCATCAGTTCAGAAACCGGGGAGCTGTTTTTT
TRBJ2-2 NA TRBV7-9 TRBD1 CASSPTGAGELFF TGTGCCAGCAGCCCAACAGGGGCCGGGGAGCTGTTTTTT
TRBJ1-1 NA TRBV7-3 NA CASSPSRRGQGTEAFF TGTGCCAGCAGCCCATCTCGTCGGGGGCAGGGGACTGAAGCTTTCTTT
TRBJ1-1 NA TRBV4-3 NA CASSQDGERARAFF TGCGCCAGCAGCCAAGACGGAGAAAGGGCAAGAGCTTTCTTT
TRBJ1-4 NA TRBV30 TRBD1 CAWSPTRQGGLFF TGTGCCTGGAGTCCGACTCGACAGGGAGGACTGTTTTTT
TRBJ2-7 NA TRBV21-1 NA CATDESNHYEQYF TGTGCCACCGACGAGAGTAATCACTACGAGCAGTACTTC
TRBJ1-2 NA TRBV4-3 NA CASSQVGTHGYTF TGCGCCAGCAGCCAAGTTGGGACCCATGGCTACACCTTC
TRBJ2-7 NA TRBV4-1 TRBD1 CASSRMTGGRDEQYF TGCGCCAGCAGCCGCATGACAGGGGGTAGGGACGAGCAGTACTTC
TRBJ1-1 NA TRBV18 NA CASSPLADTEAFF TGTGCCAGCTCACCACTGGCGGACACTGAAGCTTTCTTT
TRBJ1-1 NA TRBV27 NA CASSPKISGTSMNTEAFF TGTGCCAGCAGCCCAAAAATTTCCGGGACATCCATGAACACTGAAGCTTTCTTT
TRBJ1-5 few TRBV10-3 NA CAISGEGGSQPQHF TGTGCCATCAGTGGGGAGGGGGGCTCTCAGCCCCAGCATTTT
TRBJ1-2 NA TRBV4-2 NA CASSQEMGANYGYTF TGTGCCAGCAGCCAAGAAATGGGGGCAAACTATGGCTACACCTTC
TRBJ2-2 NA TRBV11-2 NA CASSLETLNTGELFF TGTGCCAGCAGCTTGGAGACACTCAACACCGGGGAGCTGTTTTTT
TRBJ1-1 NA TRBV28 NA CASSLGLRAFF TGTGCCAGCAGTTTGGGACTAAGGGCTTTCTTT
TRBJ2-1 NA TRBV5-1 NA CASSLGTSSYNEQFF TGCGCCAGCAGCTTGGGTACAAGCTCCTACAATGAGCAGTTCTTC
TRBJ1-1 NA TRBV6-6 NA CASSVGATGTEAFF TGTGCCAGCAGTGTAGGGGCCACGGGTACTGAAGCTTTCTTT
TRBJ2-2 NA TRBV7-3 TRBD1 CASSRDRANTGELFF TGTGCCAGCAGTCGGGACAGAGCGAACACCGGGGAGCTGTTTTTT
TRBJ2-7 once TRBV11-3 NA CASSPAVNPYEQYF TGTGCCAGCAGCCCCGCGGTAAACCCCTACGAGCAGTACTTC
TRBJ1-2 NA TRBV7-2 NA CASSPGTYYGYTF TGTGCCAGCAGCCCCGGGACATACTATGGCTACACCTTC
TRBJ1-1 NA TRBV7-2 NA CASSFADIVREAFF TGTGCCAGCAGCTTTGCTGATATTGTTAGGGAAGCTTTCTTT
TRBJ2-2 NA TRBV7-9 NA CASSLEGPRASTGELFF TGTGCCAGCAGCTTAGAAGGGCCCAGGGCGAGCACCGGGGAGCTGTTTTTT